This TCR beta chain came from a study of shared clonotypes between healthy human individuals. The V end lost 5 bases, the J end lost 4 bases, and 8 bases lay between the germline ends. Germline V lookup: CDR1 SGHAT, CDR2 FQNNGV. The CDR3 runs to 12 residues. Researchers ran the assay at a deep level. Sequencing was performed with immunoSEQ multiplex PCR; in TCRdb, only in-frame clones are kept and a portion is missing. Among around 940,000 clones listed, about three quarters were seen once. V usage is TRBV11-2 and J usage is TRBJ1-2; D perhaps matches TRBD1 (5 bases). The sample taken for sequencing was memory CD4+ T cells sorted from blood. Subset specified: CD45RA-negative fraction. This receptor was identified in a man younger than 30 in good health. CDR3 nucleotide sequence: TGTGCCAGCAGCCGGGACCTCTATGGCTACACCTTC. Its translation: CASSRDLYGYTF.